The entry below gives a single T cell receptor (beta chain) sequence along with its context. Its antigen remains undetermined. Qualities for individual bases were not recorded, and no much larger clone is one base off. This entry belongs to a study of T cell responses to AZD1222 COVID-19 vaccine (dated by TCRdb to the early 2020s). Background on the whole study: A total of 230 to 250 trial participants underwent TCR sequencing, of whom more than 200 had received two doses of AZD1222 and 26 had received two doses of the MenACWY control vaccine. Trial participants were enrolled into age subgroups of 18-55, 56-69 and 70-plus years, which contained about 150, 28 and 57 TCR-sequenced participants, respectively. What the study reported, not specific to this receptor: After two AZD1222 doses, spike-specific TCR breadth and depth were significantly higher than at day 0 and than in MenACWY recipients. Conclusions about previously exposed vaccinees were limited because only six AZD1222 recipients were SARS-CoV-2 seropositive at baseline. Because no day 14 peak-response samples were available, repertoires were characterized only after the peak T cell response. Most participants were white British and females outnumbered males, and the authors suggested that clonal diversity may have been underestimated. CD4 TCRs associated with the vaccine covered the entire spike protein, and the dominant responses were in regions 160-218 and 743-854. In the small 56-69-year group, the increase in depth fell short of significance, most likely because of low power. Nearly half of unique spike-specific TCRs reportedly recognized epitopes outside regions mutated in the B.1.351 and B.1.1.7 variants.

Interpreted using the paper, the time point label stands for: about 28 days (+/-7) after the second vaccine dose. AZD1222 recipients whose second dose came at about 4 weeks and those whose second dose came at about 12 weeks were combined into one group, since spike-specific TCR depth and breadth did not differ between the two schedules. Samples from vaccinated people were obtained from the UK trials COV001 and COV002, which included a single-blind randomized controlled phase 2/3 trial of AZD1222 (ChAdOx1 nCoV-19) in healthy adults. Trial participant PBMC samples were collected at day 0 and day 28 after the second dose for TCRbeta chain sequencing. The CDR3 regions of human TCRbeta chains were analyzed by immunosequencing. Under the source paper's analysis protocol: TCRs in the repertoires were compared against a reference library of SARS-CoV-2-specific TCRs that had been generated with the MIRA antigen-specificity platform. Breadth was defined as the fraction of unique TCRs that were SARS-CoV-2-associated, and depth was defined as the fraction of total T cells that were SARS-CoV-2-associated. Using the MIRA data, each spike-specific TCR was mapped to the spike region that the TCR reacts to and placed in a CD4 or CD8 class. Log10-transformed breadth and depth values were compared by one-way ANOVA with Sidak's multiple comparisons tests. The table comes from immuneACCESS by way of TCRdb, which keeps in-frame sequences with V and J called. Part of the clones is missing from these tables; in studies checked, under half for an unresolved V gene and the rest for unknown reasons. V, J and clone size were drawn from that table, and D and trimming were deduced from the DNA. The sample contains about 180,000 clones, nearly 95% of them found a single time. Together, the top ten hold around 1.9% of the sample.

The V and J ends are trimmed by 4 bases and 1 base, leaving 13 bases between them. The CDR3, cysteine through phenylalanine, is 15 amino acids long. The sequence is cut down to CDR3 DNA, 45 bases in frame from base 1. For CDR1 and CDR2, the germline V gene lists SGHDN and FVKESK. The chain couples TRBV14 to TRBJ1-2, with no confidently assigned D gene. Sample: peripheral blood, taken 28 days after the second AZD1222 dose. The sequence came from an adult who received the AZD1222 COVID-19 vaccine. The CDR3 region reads CASSRNTGNNYGYTF. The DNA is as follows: TGTGCCAGCAGCCGCAACACCGGGAATAACTATGGCTACACCTTC.